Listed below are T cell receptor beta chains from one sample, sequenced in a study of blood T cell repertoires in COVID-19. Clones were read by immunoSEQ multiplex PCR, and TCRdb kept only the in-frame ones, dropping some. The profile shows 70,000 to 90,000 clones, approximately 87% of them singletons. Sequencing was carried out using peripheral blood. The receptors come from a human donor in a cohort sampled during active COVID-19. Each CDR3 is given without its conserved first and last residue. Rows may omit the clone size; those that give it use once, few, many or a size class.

CDR3aa: ASSSTQGFNTQY
abundance: .
v_gene: TRBV11-2

CDR3aa: ASSLTGTSGYNEQF
abundance: .
v_gene: TRBV7-3

CDR3aa: ASSLTGTGVHEQY
abundance: .
v_gene: TRBV5-1

CDR3aa: ASSLIGGASNQPQH
abundance: .
v_gene: TRBV7-2

CDR3aa: ASSLTTGTYNEQF
abundance: few
v_gene: TRBV11-3

CDR3aa: ASSSTDEKLF
abundance: once
v_gene: TRBV6-5

CDR3aa: ASRAGRLAGELF
abundance: .
v_gene: TRBV28

CDR3aa: ASSVGDWGTEAF
abundance: .
v_gene: TRBV9

CDR3aa: ASRNLFRPGQGKNEQF
abundance: .
v_gene: TRBV5-6

CDR3aa: ASSLTGSPGNTIY
abundance: .
v_gene: TRBV5-1

CDR3aa: ASSERAGQSYGYT
abundance: once
v_gene: TRBV6-1

CDR3aa: ASSLEGGITEAF
abundance: few
v_gene: TRBV7-2

CDR3aa: ASSYSRDRVRNEQF
abundance: .
v_gene: TRBV6-2/TRBV6-3

CDR3aa: ASSSVRQETQY
abundance: .
v_gene: TRBV7-3

CDR3aa: ASSPGQGTF
abundance: .
v_gene: TRBV18

CDR3aa: ASSKQVSVTYEQY
abundance: .
v_gene: TRBV19

CDR3aa: ASSWRPGTIPYEQY
abundance: .
v_gene: TRBV7-8

CDR3aa: ASSLEQGLLSYEQY
abundance: .
v_gene: TRBV18

CDR3aa: ATSRGQKSINQPQH
abundance: .
v_gene: TRBV15

CDR3aa: ASSPQVGAF
abundance: once
v_gene: TRBV7-2

CDR3aa: ASKSPSGTGELF
abundance: .
v_gene: TRBV6-5

CDR3aa: ASSSFREGDTQY
abundance: .
v_gene: TRBV28

CDR3aa: ASSLEGGGEKLF
abundance: .
v_gene: TRBV7-6

CDR3aa: ASKLASGANVLT
abundance: .
v_gene: TRBV6-5

CDR3aa: ASTSDRGRLNEQF
abundance: .
v_gene: TRBV28

CDR3aa: ASTPQEFNQPQH
abundance: .
v_gene: TRBV28

CDR3aa: ASSSVGFGGGEKLF
abundance: .
v_gene: TRBV28

CDR3aa: AKGLAGGEQY
abundance: .
v_gene: TRBV2

CDR3aa: ASSERVYNSPLH
abundance: .
v_gene: TRBV6-4

CDR3aa: ANQKGGGGGNTEAF
abundance: .
v_gene: TRBV7-2

CDR3aa: ASRASGGISTDTQY
abundance: .
v_gene: TRBV5-1

CDR3aa: ASTGGGSETQY
abundance: .
v_gene: TRBV5-5

CDR3aa: ASRKGASSYNEQF
abundance: .
v_gene: TRBV6-5

CDR3aa: ASSTTGDSNTEAF
abundance: .
v_gene: TRBV6-6

CDR3aa: ASSSQGEGTEAF
abundance: .
v_gene: TRBV5-1

CDR3aa: ATKTSQGLNTEAF
abundance: .
v_gene: TRBV28

CDR3aa: ASSQGRGGRGTDTQY
abundance: .
v_gene: TRBV4-1

CDR3aa: AWSVWGRSAETQY
abundance: .
v_gene: TRBV30

CDR3aa: STRQGSDEQY
abundance: .
v_gene: TRBV29-1

CDR3aa: AISEQGRNTEAF
abundance: .
v_gene: TRBV10-3

CDR3aa: ASRKTEVLGLLA
abundance: few
v_gene: TRBV10-2

CDR3aa: SASSPVGDGYT
abundance: .
v_gene: TRBV20-1

CDR3aa: ASSLEAGREQY
abundance: medium-sized
v_gene: TRBV7-6

CDR3aa: ASSLGQSNYGYT
abundance: .
v_gene: TRBV5-1

CDR3aa: ASSLSGWGSRGYT
abundance: .
v_gene: TRBV5-8

CDR3aa: ASSIPGQGDEQY
abundance: .
v_gene: TRBV7-9

CDR3aa: ASRTLQNGYT
abundance: .
v_gene: TRBV27

CDR3aa: ASSLVRGRNTGELF
abundance: .
v_gene: TRBV7-8

CDR3aa: ASSSSIQGQEQF
abundance: .
v_gene: TRBV6-2/TRBV6-3

CDR3aa: ASSFPVRYNEQF
abundance: few
v_gene: TRBV5-6

CDR3aa: ASSQDLSYEAF
abundance: .
v_gene: TRBV4-3